What follows are 19 T cell receptor beta chains derived from one specimen sequenced in a study of human CD8 memory T cell subsets. Generation of TCR beta libraries used UMI-labeled 5' RACE. TCRdb reprocessed the 5' RACE reads and stores each CDR3 protein as one record, lacking DNA. The record lists 9,500 to 13,000 distinct CDR3 sequences, of which the ten most abundant hold about 8.6%. The sample consisted of CD8+ T cells from PBMCs. These receptors originate from a human donor in good health.

The rearrangement links TRBV6-5 to TRBJ2-7. CDR1 MNHEY and CDR2 SVGAGI come from the germline V gene. The CDR3 is made up of 14 amino acids. The CDR3 is CASSYDWGSYEQYF.

The rearrangement uses TRBV24-1 and TRBJ2-1. Germline CDR1 KGHDR, CDR2 SFDVKD. The CDR3 spans 14 residues. CDR3 loop: CATSDYRDYNEQFF.

This sequence joins TRBV6-5 and TRBJ2-7; no DNA is available, so the TRBD1 call from TCRdb remains unchecked. This CDR3 has 14 residues. Germline CDR1 is MNHEY and CDR2 is SVGAGI. The CDR3 region is CASSYTDRTYEQYF.

According to its frequency, this clonotype is medium-sized. The chain employs TRBV2 and TRBJ1-1; TCRdb returns TRBD1, unconfirmable since there is no DNA. The germline CDR1 and CDR2 sequences are SNHLY and FYNNEI. The CDR3 covers 14 residues. The CDR3: CASREDSMNTEAFF.

The V call is TRBV28, the J call TRBJ2-1; the TCRdb D gene call, TRBD2, has no DNA to confirm it. The CDR3 extends over 15 amino acids. Germline V CDR1 and CDR2: MDHEN, SYDVKM. CDR3 sequence: CASSFSGVGLNEQFF.

This clonotype shows up as medium-sized by frequency. The chain uses TRBV7-3 and TRBJ1-2; TCRdb returns TRBD1, unconfirmable since there is no DNA. Germline V lookup: CDR1 SGHTA, CDR2 FQGTGA. The CDR3 consists of 13 residues. CDR3 region: CASSLTGDIGYTF.

The rearrangement links TRBV28 to TRBJ2-1; TCRdb designates TRBD1, a call that cannot be tested without DNA. The germline gives CDR1 MDHEN, CDR2 SYDVKM. This CDR3 comprises 15 residues. The CDR3 reads CASMSGGSSYNEQFF.

V usage is TRBV6-5 and J usage is TRBJ2-7; TCRdb designates TRBD1, a call that cannot be tested without DNA. The germline V gene encodes CDR1 MNHEY and CDR2 SVGAGI. The CDR3 consists of 13 residues. The CDR3 reads CASSYSSGNEQYF.

The V gene is TRBV7-3, the J gene TRBJ2-2; without DNA, the TCRdb call of TRBD2 cannot be checked. Germline V gives CDR1 SGHTA, CDR2 FQGTGA. The CDR3 extends over 18 amino acids. The CDR3: CASSPEPRDYLNTGELFF.

CDR3: CASSFSGPTGELFF. This chain links TRBV12-3 or TRBV12-4 with TRBJ2-2; TCRdb picks TRBD2, but there is no DNA to check that call. This CDR3 is 14 amino acids long.

Considering frequency, this clonotype is medium-sized (0.01 to 0.1%). V and J are TRBV29-1 and TRBJ1-2; TCRdb selects TRBD1, and the lack of DNA leaves this call unchecked. This CDR3 contains 15 residues. Germline CDR1 and CDR2: SQVTM and ANQGSEA. The CDR3 loop is CSVDTAGDFDYGYTF.

This chain uses TRBV6-5 with TRBJ1-2; no DNA is available, so the TRBD1 call from TCRdb remains unchecked. The CDR3 has 14 residues. CDR1 is MNHEY and CDR2 is SVGAGI in the germline V gene. CDR3 in amino acids: CASSYSGEGYGYTF.

Judged by frequency, this clonotype is medium-sized (0.01 to 0.1%). The rearrangement links TRBV14 to TRBJ2-3. The CDR3 runs to 14 residues. Germline V gene data show CDR1 as SGHDN and CDR2 as FVKESK. CDR3 sequence reads: CASSQRQATDTQYF. The whole variable domain, remainder taken from reference TRBV14 and TRBJ2-3, is EAGVTQFPSHSVIEKGQTVTLRCDPISGHDNLYWYRRVMGKEIKFLLHFVKESKQDESGMPNNRFLAERTGGTYSTLKVQPAELEDSGVYFCASSQRQATDTQYFGPGTRLTVL.

The genes are TRBV5-1 and TRBJ2-5; TCRdb lists TRBD1, though no DNA is available to test this call. Per germline, CDR1 SGHRS and CDR2 YFSETQ. The CDR3 has 15 residues. This chain's CDR3 is CASSLALRVQETQYF.

The chain couples TRBV13 to TRBJ2-7; the TCRdb call, TRBD1, lacks DNA for checking. The CDR3 contains 14 residues. Germline V CDR1 and CDR2: PRHDT, FYEKMQ (reference sequence). The CDR3 sequence: CASSLTGQGYEQYF.

This clonotype is medium-sized (0.01 to 0.1%) by frequency. V and J are TRBV28 and TRBJ2-7; there is no DNA to check the TCRdb D call of TRBD1. CDR3 length: 13 residues. Germline CDR1 MDHEN, CDR2 SYDVKM. The chain's CDR3 is CASTPGEDYEQYF.

The genes are TRBV6-1 and TRBJ2-1. The CDR3 totals 14 residues. Germline assignment: CDR1 MNHNS and CDR2 SASEGT. CDR3 region: CASSAGSSYNEQFF.

This chain links TRBV15 with TRBJ2-7; there is no DNA to check the TCRdb D call of TRBD2. CDR3 size: 14 residues. The germline CDR1 and CDR2 sequences are LNHNV and YYDKDF (reference sequence). Here the CDR3 reads CATSQRGYGYEQYF.

This chain connects TRBV4-1 to TRBJ2-7. The germline gives CDR1 MGHRA, CDR2 YSYEKL. CDR3 length: 13 amino acids. The CDR3 here is CASSQVLSYEQYF.